The 10 T cell receptor beta chains listed next were all sequenced from one sample in a study of early T cells in non-severe SARS-CoV-2 infection. TCRdb itself ran the 5' RACE reads through MiXCR, one entry per CDR3 protein. The data show 20,000 to 25,000 distinct CDR3 sequences, with around 5% seen just once and about 14% held by the top ten. Sample: whole blood, taken at baseline. Source of these receptors: an adult who was a healthcare worker with PCR-confirmed SARS-CoV-2 infection or an uninfected control (not recorded which).

This clonotype was detected only a few times. The chain has TRBV10-3 and TRBJ1-2; a possible D gene is TRBD1 (6 bases). Trimming stripped 4 bases from V and 4 bases from J, with 7 bases between. Looked up from germline, CDR1 is ENHRY and CDR2 is SYGVKD. CDR3 length: 12 amino acids. CDR3: CAISVQGYGYTF. DNA of the CDR3: TGTGCCATCAGTGTACAGGGCTATGGCTACACCTTC.

This clonotype occurred a few times. The gene calls are TRBV7-6 and TRBJ1-6; unclear D gene. Germline values: CDR1 SGHVS, CDR2 FNYEAQ. Trimming removed 1 base from V and 7 bases from J, with 8 bases in between. The CDR3 spans 14 residues. In DNA form, the CDR3 reads TGTGCCAGCAGCTTAGTAGGAGGAAATTCACCCCTCCACTTT. Encoded protein: CASSLVGGNSPLHF.

This clonotype has a handful of counts. CDR3 in amino acids: CATSGRPPSGGGSDTQYF. In DNA, the CDR3 is TGTGCCACCAGTGGTCGGCCCCCAAGCGGGGGAGGGTCAGATACGCAGTATTTT. This chain uses TRBV24-1 with TRBJ2-3, with 8 bases matching TRBD2. Germline lookup yields CDR1 KGHDR and CDR2 SFDVKD. V was pared by 5 bases and J by 4 bases, with 16 bases of the junction left unmatched. This CDR3 has 18 residues.

The gene calls are TRBV7-8 and TRBJ1-3; 8 bases match TRBD1. The CDR3 loop spans 18 amino acids. V gave up 3 bases and J gave up 7 bases; unmatched junction bases: 17. Germline CDR1 SGHVS, CDR2 FQNEAQ. As DNA, the CDR3 is TGTGCCAGCAGCTTGGGCCTACCGGGACAGGCCGTCTTCAACACCATATATTTT. It specifies CASSLGLPGQAVFNTIYF.

By its share, this clonotype is medium-sized. This chain links TRBV6-2 or TRBV6-3 with TRBJ2-6; D might be TRBD1 (6 bases). This CDR3 region has 14 residues. V lost 5 bases, J lost 4 bases, and 9 bases lay in between. Germline CDR1 MNHEY, CDR2 SVGEGT. CDR3 DNA sequence: TGTGCCAGCAGTAAAGGACAGGGGGCCAACGTCCTGACTTTC. Protein product: CASSKGQGANVLTF.

This clonotype was counted at least ten times. CDR3 nucleotides: TGTGCCAGCAGCCCCTATAGATTTCAGAACACTGAAGCTTTCTTT. Translating gives CASSPYRFQNTEAFF. The V and J genes are TRBV5-6 and TRBJ1-1; D remains ambiguous. Trimming shortened V by 4 bases and J by 1 base, and 14 bases separated the two germline ends. Germline CDR1 SGHDT, CDR2 YYEEEE. The CDR3 has 15 residues.

This clonotype was counted between two and nine times. This chain uses TRBV18 with TRBJ2-5; perhaps D is TRBD1 or TRBD2 (5 bases each). CDR1 KGHSH and CDR2 LQKENI come from the germline V gene. V dropped 5 bases and J dropped 5 bases, with 12 bases sitting between them. The CDR3 covers 13 residues. CDR3 DNA sequence: TGTGCCAGCTCAGCTGGGACCGGCGAGACCCAGTACTTC. This translates into CASSAGTGETQYF.

This clonotype was observed a few times. The V gene is TRBV6-6, the J gene TRBJ2-1; D ambiguous. Germline assignment: CDR1 MNHNY and CDR2 SVGAGI (reference sequence). V lost 5 bases and J 7 bases, leaving 3 bases between the germline ends. The CDR3 runs to 10 residues. The CDR3 DNA is TGTGCCAGCAGTGATAATGAGCAGTTCTTC. This encodes CASSDNEQFF.

In the case of this clonotype: This could be a read error, since a much larger clone is one nucleotide away. This chain joins TRBV7-2 and TRBJ1-6, with 7 bases fitting TRBD1. Germline-derived CDR1 and CDR2 are SGHTA and FQGNSA. The trim removed 4 bases at V and 9 bases at J, leaving 12 bases unmatched. The CDR3 loop spans 16 amino acids. CDR3 sequence reads: CASSYLQGNLLSPLHF. The CDR3 DNA is TGTGCCAGCAGCTACCTACAGGGGAATTTGCTTTCACCCCTCCACTTT.

This clonotype was recorded at least ten times. The chain carries TRBV7-9 and TRBJ1-1; D unclear. This CDR3 is 14 amino acids long. Per the germline V gene, CDR1 is SEHNR and CDR2 is FQNEAQ (reference sequence). V was trimmed by 5 bases and J by 4 bases, leaving 14 bases between them. CDR3 region: CASSQTNRATEAFF. The CDR3 DNA reads as TGTGCCAGCAGCCAAACGAACCGTGCCACTGAAGCTTTCTTT.